The 21 T cell receptor beta chains below were found in one sample sequenced in a study of post-analysis software for immune sequencing data. Study-wide findings and caveats: Comparison of patients with controls showed about 5 TRBV segments more frequent in patients, TRBV5-6, TRBV5-1 and TRBV20-1 among them.

What these receptors recognize is not known. Incorporated into the TCR beta cDNA libraries were unique molecular identifiers, which served to reduce PCR and sequencing biases. TCRdb called the PCR reads again in MiXCR, with one record for every CDR3 protein. The repertoire holds roughly 800,000 distinct CDR3 sequences, with roughly 29% as singletons. The specimen was blood. These TCRs come from a girl aged 10-17 years with multiple sclerosis.

This clonotype has just one count. The chain has TRBV20-1 and TRBJ2-1; 7 bases agree with TRBD2. Unmatched junction bases numbered 7, after V lost 1 base and J lost 4 bases. This CDR3 has 15 residues. The germline CDR1 and CDR2 sequences are DFQATT and SNEGSKA (reference sequence). The DNA for the CDR3 is TGCAGTGCTAGAGTTATCACTAGCGAATACAATGAGCAGTTCTTC. This encodes CSARVITSEYNEQFF.

The rearrangement uses TRBV20-1 and TRBJ2-5; maybe TRBD1 (6 bases). Germline CDR1 is DFQATT and CDR2 is SNEGSKA (reference sequence). This CDR3 is 11 amino acids long. The CDR3 nucleotides are TGCAGGGCCCCAGAGGGGGTTACCCAGTACTTC. Translation gives CRAPEGVTQYF.

Concerning this clonotype itself: This may be a read error: a much more frequent sequence differs by one nucleotide. V usage is TRBV11-2 and J usage is TRBJ2-7, with 8 bases matching TRBD2. The V gene's germline CDR1 is SGHAT and CDR2 FQNNGV. CDR3 size: 17 residues. J was trimmed by 7 bases and V by 0 bases; bases with no gene match: 14. The CDR3 loop reads CASSLDPREGIYNEQYF. The CDR3 coding sequence is TGTGCCAGCAGCTTAGACCCACGGGAGGGGATCTACAATGAGCAGTACTTC.

This clonotype was seen more than once but under ten times. The chain employs TRBV10-3 and TRBJ1-2; 10 bases match TRBD1. This CDR3 is built from 15 residues. V trimming: 2 bases; J trimming: 1 base; junction bases outside the gene matches: 1. Germline CDR1 reads ENHRY; CDR2 reads SYGVKD. In nucleotides, the CDR3 is TGTGCCATCAGTGAGGGGACAGGGGATAACTATGGCTACACCTTC. Translating gives CAISEGTGDNYGYTF.

V is TRBV28 and J is TRBJ2-7, with 11 positions matching TRBD2. This CDR3 comprises 15 residues. Looked up from germline, CDR1 is MDHEN and CDR2 is SYDVKM. V was pared by 6 bases and J by 3 bases, with 7 bases of the junction left unmatched. CDR3 sequence (DNA): TGTGCCAGCAGACCCAGACTAGCGGGGATCTACGAGCAGTACTTC. This translates into CASRPRLAGIYEQYF.

This clonotype has just a few counts. The gene calls are TRBV3-1 and TRBJ1-5; D may be TRBD1 (5 bases). Germline assignment: CDR1 LGHDT and CDR2 YNNKEL (reference sequence). V was trimmed by 1 base and J by 10 bases, leaving 8 bases between them. The CDR3 extends over 12 amino acids. The CDR3 sequence is CASSQADSPQHF. CDR3 coding DNA: TGTGCCAGCAGCCAAGCTGACAGCCCCCAGCATTTT.

With respect to this clonotype: Possible read error: a much larger clone is one base away. V gene TRBV7-9 combines with J gene TRBJ2-5; TRBD1 matches at 9 bases. The J call is uncertain, as TRBJ2-7 better fits the DNA end. CDR3 length: 15 residues. Germline V gives CDR1 SEHNR, CDR2 FQNEAQ (reference sequence). The CDR3 region is CACSLGQGQEYEQYF. In DNA form, the CDR3 reads TGTGCCTGCAGCTTGGGACAGGGTCAGGAGTACGAGCAGTACTTC.

This clonotype has just a few counts. The chain recombines TRBV6-5 with TRBJ2-7; 7 positions match TRBD2. Germline assignment: CDR1 MNHEY and CDR2 SVGAGI. The CDR3 spans 13 residues. V lost 9 bases to trimming and J lost 6 bases; unmatched junction nucleotides: 11. The CDR3 region has the DNA TGTGCCAGTCGCCGGGGGGAGGTAGGCGAGCAGTACTTC. Translated, it gives CASRRGEVGEQYF.

This clonotype was found a few times. CDR3 nucleotide sequence: TGCGCCAGCAGCCACCCCCCGGGACAGCGGACCACAGATACGCAGTATTTT. This gives the protein CASSHPPGQRTTDTQYF. J is TRBJ2-3 and V is TRBV4-3, with TRBD1 matching over 7 bases. This CDR3 has 17 amino acids. The germline gives CDR1 LGHNA, CDR2 YSLEER. After removal of 3 bases from V and 2 bases from J, the junction contained 11 bases not matched to a gene.

This chain links TRBV9 with TRBJ2-1; D possibly corresponds to TRBD1 (6 bases). The CDR3 extends over 16 amino acids. CDR1 is SGDLS and CDR2 is YYNGEE in the germline V gene. The germline V and J ends were trimmed by 5 bases and 4 bases, with 19 bases remaining between them. CDR3 amino acids: CASSESGGQTYNEQFF. For the CDR3, the DNA is TGTGCCAGCAGTGAATCTGGAGGACAGACATACAATGAGCAGTTCTTC. Drawing the rest from reference TRBV9 and TRBJ2-1, the complete variable domain is DSGVTQTPKHLITATGQRVTLRCSPRSGDLSVYWYQQSLDQGLQFLIQYYNGEERAKGNILERFSAQQFPDLHSELNLSSLELGDSALYFCASSESGGQTYNEQFFGPGTRLTVL.

The chain has TRBV29-1 and TRBJ1-1; D uncertain. Germline assignment: CDR1 SQVTM and CDR2 ANQGSEA. The CDR3 runs 14 residues. Trimming left V 2 bases short and J 7 bases short, with 17 bases between. The CDR3 region has the DNA TGCAGCGTTGAATATGTCCCAGAGGGAGGTGAAGCTTTCTTT. Translated, it gives CSVEYVPEGGEAFF.

The chain carries TRBV20-1 and TRBJ2-5; a possible D gene is TRBD2 (6 bases). The CDR3 has 15 amino acids. CDR1 is DFQATT, CDR2 SNEGSKA, per germline (reference sequence). Trimming shortened V by 0 bases and J by 11 bases, and 22 bases separated the two germline ends. CDR3: CSARDLALLWGEQYF. As DNA, the CDR3 is TGCAGTGCTAGAGATCTAGCTCTATTGTGGGGGGAGCAGTACTTC.

The CDR3 DNA is TGCGCCAGCAGCCAGACTAGCGGGAGTCGGGGAGATACGCAGTATTTT. Translation: CASSQTSGSRGDTQYF. V gene TRBV5-1 combines with J gene TRBJ2-3, with TRBD2 matching 12 bases. The germline V gene has CDR1 SGHRS and CDR2 YFSETQ. Trimming took 4 bases from V and 5 from J; bases not matched to a gene: 8. The CDR3 length is 16 residues.

The gene calls are TRBV24-1 and TRBJ2-3; 13 bases agree with TRBD2. Germline V gene lookup returns CDR1 KGHDR and CDR2 SFDVKD. The CDR3 totals 17 residues. Trimming removed 3 bases from V and 6 bases from J; junction bases left unmatched: 8. This CDR3 is CATSDPGLAGRSDTQYF. For the CDR3, the DNA is TGTGCCACCAGTGATCCGGGACTAGCGGGGCGATCGGATACGCAGTATTTT.

The V call is TRBV4-1, the J call TRBJ2-1; 10 nucleotides agree with TRBD2. J was trimmed by 5 bases and V by 4 bases; bases with no gene match: 11. The length of the CDR3 is 17 residues. CDR1 is MGHRA and CDR2 is YSYEKL in the germline V gene. The CDR3 nucleotides read TGCGCCAGCAGCCTTTTGGCACTAGCGGGACGTCACAATGAGCAGTTCTTC. Encoded protein: CASSLLALAGRHNEQFF.

The chain couples TRBV6-2 or TRBV6-3 to TRBJ2-7; D unresolved. Germline CDR1 and CDR2: MNHEY and SVGEGT. This CDR3 spans 15 amino acids. Trimming stripped 0 bases from V and 3 bases from J, with 12 bases between. The chain's CDR3 is CASSYSSSDNYEQYF. The CDR3 region has the DNA TGTGCCAGCAGTTACTCTTCCAGCGACAACTACGAGCAGTACTTC.

V gene TRBV29-1 combines with J gene TRBJ1-1; 7 nucleotides line up with TRBD1. Germline assignment: CDR1 SQVTM and CDR2 ANQGSEA. The CDR3 contains 12 residues. V shed 6 bases, J shed 6 bases, and the junction held 7 bases outside the gene matches. The CDR3, as DNA: TGCAGCGTGGGTAATGGACAGGCTGAAGCTTTCTTT. It translates to CSVGNGQAEAFF.

The chain's CDR3 is CASSPQGAAEDTQYF. CDR3 coding DNA: TGCGCCAGCAGCCCACAGGGGGCGGCGGAAGATACGCAGTATTTT. J is TRBJ2-3 and V is TRBV5-1, with 9 bases lining up with TRBD1. The ends lost 4 bases at V and 5 bases at J; junction bases unmatched: 8. This CDR3 is 15 amino acids long. Germline V gene sequence: CDR1 SGHRS, CDR2 YFSETQ.

This clonotype was observed a handful of times. The chain joins TRBV20-1 to TRBJ2-5; D is perhaps TRBD1 or TRBD2 (6 bases each). This CDR3 is built from 16 residues. Trimming took 5 bases from V and 4 from J, leaving 23 bases between them. The germline V gene encodes CDR1 DFQATT and CDR2 SNEGSKA (reference sequence). CDR3 nucleotide sequence: TGCAGTGCTGAACAGGGATGGGGGGACAAGGCAGAGACCCAGTACTTC. This gives the protein CSAEQGWGDKAETQYF.

In its sample, this clonotype was seen a few times. The rearrangement joins TRBV7-6 to TRBJ2-1; D is undetermined. CDR1 and CDR2 from the germline V gene are SGHVS and FNYEAQ. The CDR3 has 13 residues. V was trimmed by 0 bases and J by 9 bases, leaving 9 bases between them. The CDR3 region has the DNA TGTGCCAGCAGCTTAGCTCAGCATCGTGAGCAGTTCTTC. This encodes CASSLAQHREQFF.

This chain connects TRBV20-1 to TRBJ1-1; D is unresolved. Germline-derived CDR1 and CDR2 are DFQATT and SNEGSKA (reference sequence). V gave up 6 bases and J gave up 1 base, with 21 bases separating them. This CDR3 region has 16 residues. The CDR3: CSARPNPRPGNTEAFF. CDR3 in DNA: TGCAGTGCCCGCCCAAACCCCCGACCGGGGAACACTGAAGCTTTCTTT.